The clone carrying this T cell receptor (beta chain) was seen a single time. Its antigen is undetermined. The sample comes from a study of response to subunit inactivated influenza vaccine. The CDR3 spans 14 residues. Looked up from germline, CDR1 is DFQATT and CDR2 is SNEGSKA (reference sequence). V was shortened by 6 bases and J by 5 bases, with 18 bases between the two germline ends. TCRdb used MiXCR to reprocess the RT-PCR reads, holding one entry per CDR3 protein. This sample has some 800,000 distinct CDR3 sequences, with about 20% found just once. Whole-study results and caveats: Authors suggested each seasonal influenza vaccination recruits few new T cells.

This clonotype was obtained from a man aged 45-65 years who received an inactivated influenza vaccine. This chain connects TRBV20-1 to TRBJ2-3; either TRBD1 or TRBD2 may supply D (6 bases each). This specimen was PBMCs from blood, taken around 5 days after vaccination. The CDR3 sequence is CSAPGACGIDTQYF. CDR3 sequence (DNA): TGCAGTGCCCCGGGGGCTTGCGGGATAGATACGCAGTATTTT.